These T cell receptor beta chains were read from a single sample in a study of blood T cell repertoires in COVID-19. Using immunoSEQ multiplex PCR, the repertoire was profiled, and TCRdb retains in-frame clones only, with some absent. The table shows some 68,000 clones, with roughly 83% occurring only once. The source material was peripheral blood. Receptor source: a man between 70 and 80 years old with acute or convalescent COVID-19. CDR3s include the opening cysteine and the closing phenylalanine or tryptophan. A D gene is named only where the DNA matches it firmly. For some rows the clone size is stated as once, few or many, or as a class when expanded; others skip it.

cdr3_aa cdr3_nt clone_size j_call d_call v_call
CASSTLSGAAYEQYF TGTGCCAGCAGCACGCTTTCAGGGGCCGCCTACGAGCAGTACTTC . TRBJ2-7 . TRBV11-3
CASSQKFNGELFF TGTGCCAGCAGCCAAAAATTTAACGGGGAGCTGTTTTTT . TRBJ2-2 . TRBV3-1/TRBV3-2
CAWTLDRGNYGYTF TGTGCCTGGACCTTGGACAGGGGGAACTATGGCTACACCTTC . TRBJ1-2 TRBD1 TRBV30
CASSLGLRQPQHF TGTGCCAGCAGCTTAGGGTTGCGTCAGCCCCAGCATTTT . TRBJ1-5 . TRBV7-2
CASTTKGAYEQYF TGTGCCAGCACCACCAAGGGGGCCTACGAGCAGTACTTC . TRBJ2-7 . TRBV7-2
CSVQRSYEQYF TGCAGCGTTCAGAGGTCCTACGAGCAGTACTTC . TRBJ2-7 . TRBV29-1
CASSELPGGRKGYTF TGTGCCAGCAGTGAATTACCAGGGGGGAGAAAGGGCTACACCTTC . TRBJ1-2 TRBD1 TRBV2
CASSQGETSGTGDTQYF TGCGCCAGCAGCCAAGGAGAGACTAGCGGGACGGGGGATACGCAGTATTTT . TRBJ2-3 TRBD2 TRBV4-3
CASSYTMTVNAEAFF TGTGCCAGCAGTTACACTATGACGGTGAACGCTGAAGCTTTCTTT . TRBJ1-1 . TRBV6-2/TRBV6-3
CASIQGDRGSYEQYF TGTGCCAGCATCCAGGGGGACAGGGGGAGCTACGAGCAGTACTTC . TRBJ2-7 TRBD1 TRBV28
CASSLNPPGETNYGYTF TGTGCCAGCAGCTTAAATCCTCCGGGAGAAACTAACTATGGCTACACCTTC . TRBJ1-2 . TRBV7-6
CASSRGQSSYNEQFF TGTGCCAGCTCACGAGGACAGAGCTCCTACAATGAGCAGTTCTTC . TRBJ2-1 . TRBV18
CASSAIPSGRADEQYF TGTGCCAGTAGTGCAATTCCTAGCGGGAGGGCCGACGAGCAGTACTTC . TRBJ2-7 TRBD2 TRBV19
CASSYLGTGNTEAFF TGTGCCAGCAGTTACTTGGGGACAGGGAACACTGAAGCTTTCTTT . TRBJ1-1 TRBD1 TRBV6-5
CASSPAAGDYGYTF TGTGCCAGCAGCCCTGCCGCAGGGGACTATGGCTACACCTTC . TRBJ1-2 . TRBV9
CASSTGPANTGELFF TGTGCCAGCAGCACTGGTCCCGCGAACACCGGGGAGCTGTTTTTT . TRBJ2-2 . TRBV13
CASSPVTSGSYEQYF TGTGCCAGCAGCCCGGTAACTAGCGGGTCCTACGAGCAGTACTTC . TRBJ2-7 TRBD2 TRBV7-9
CASSETGANVLTF TGTGCCAGTTCGGAGACTGGGGCCAACGTCCTGACTTTC few TRBJ2-6 . TRBV6-5
CASSAAGLAGGSNHNEQFF TGTGCCAGCAGCGCGGCGGGACTAGCGGGAGGGTCCAACCACAATGAGCAGTTCTTC . TRBJ2-1 TRBD2 TRBV28
CASSQEFRQTNQPQHF TGCGCCAGCAGCCAAGAATTTCGACAGACCAATCAGCCCCAGCATTTT . TRBJ1-5 . TRBV4-1